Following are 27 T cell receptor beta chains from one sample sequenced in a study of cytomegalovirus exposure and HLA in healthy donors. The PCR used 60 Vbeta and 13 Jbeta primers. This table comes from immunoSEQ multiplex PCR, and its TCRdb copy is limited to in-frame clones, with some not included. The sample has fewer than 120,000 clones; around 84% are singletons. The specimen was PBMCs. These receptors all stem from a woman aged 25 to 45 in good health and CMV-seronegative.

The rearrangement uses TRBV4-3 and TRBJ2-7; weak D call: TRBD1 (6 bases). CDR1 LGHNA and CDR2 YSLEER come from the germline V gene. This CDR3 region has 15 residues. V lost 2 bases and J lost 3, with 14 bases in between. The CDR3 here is CASSQSAKGVYEQYF. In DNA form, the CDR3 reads TGCGCCAGCAGCCAATCCGCCAAGGGGGTCTACGAGCAGTACTTC.

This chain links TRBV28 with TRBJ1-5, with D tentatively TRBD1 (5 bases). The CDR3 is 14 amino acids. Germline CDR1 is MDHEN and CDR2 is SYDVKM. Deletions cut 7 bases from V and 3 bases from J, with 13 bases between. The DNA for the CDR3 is TGTGCCAGCAAGCAAACAGGTCCCAATCAGCCCCAGCATTTT. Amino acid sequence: CASKQTGPNQPQHF.

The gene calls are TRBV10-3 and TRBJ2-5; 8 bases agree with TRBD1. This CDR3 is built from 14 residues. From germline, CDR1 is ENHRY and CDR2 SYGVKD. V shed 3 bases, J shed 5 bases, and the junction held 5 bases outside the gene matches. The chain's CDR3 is CAISDGQGLETQYF. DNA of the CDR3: TGTGCCATCAGTGATGGACAGGGATTGGAGACCCAGTACTTC.

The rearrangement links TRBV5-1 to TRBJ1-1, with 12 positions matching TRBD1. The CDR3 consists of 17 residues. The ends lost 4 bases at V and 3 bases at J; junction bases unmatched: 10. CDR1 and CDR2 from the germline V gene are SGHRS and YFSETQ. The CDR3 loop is CASSHGTGGERYTEAFF. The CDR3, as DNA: TGCGCCAGCAGCCACGGGACAGGGGGCGAGAGGTACACTGAAGCTTTCTTT.

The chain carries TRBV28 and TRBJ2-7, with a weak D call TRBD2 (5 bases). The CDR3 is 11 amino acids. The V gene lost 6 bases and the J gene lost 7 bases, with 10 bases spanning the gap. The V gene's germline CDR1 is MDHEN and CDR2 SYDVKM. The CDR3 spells CASRTPGEQYF. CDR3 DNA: TGTGCCAGCAGAACCCCGGGGGAGCAGTACTTC.

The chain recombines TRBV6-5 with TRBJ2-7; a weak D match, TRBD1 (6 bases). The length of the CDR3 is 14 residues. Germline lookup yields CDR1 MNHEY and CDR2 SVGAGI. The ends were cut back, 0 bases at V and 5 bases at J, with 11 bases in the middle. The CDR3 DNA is TGTGCCAGCAGTTACTCACAGGGTCTGGACGAGCAGTACTTC. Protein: CASSYSQGLDEQYF.

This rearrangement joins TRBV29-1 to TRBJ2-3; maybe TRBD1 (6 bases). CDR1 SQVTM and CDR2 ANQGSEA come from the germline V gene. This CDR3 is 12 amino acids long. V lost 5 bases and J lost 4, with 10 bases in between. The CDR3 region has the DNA TGCAGCGTTCTGACAGGCTCAGATACGCAGTATTTT. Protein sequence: CSVLTGSDTQYF.

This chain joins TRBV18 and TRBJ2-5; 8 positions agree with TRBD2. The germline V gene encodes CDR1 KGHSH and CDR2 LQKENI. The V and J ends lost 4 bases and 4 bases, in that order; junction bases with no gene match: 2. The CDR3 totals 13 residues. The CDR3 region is CASSRGGSETQYF. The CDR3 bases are TGTGCCAGCTCACGCGGGGGGTCAGAGACCCAGTACTTC.

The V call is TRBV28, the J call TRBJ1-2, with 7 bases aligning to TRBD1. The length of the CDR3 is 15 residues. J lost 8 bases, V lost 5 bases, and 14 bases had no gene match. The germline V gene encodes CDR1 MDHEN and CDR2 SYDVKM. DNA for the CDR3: TGTGCCAGCAGTCTCACGGGACAGCTGGCGAAAGGCTACACCTTC. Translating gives CASSLTGQLAKGYTF.

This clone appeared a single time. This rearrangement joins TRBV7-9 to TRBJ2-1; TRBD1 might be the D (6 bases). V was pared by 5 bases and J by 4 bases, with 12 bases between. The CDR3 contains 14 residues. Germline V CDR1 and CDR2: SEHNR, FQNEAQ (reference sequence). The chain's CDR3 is CASSPKDRYNEQFF. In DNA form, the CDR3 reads TGTGCCAGCAGCCCCAAGGACAGATACAATGAGCAGTTCTTC.

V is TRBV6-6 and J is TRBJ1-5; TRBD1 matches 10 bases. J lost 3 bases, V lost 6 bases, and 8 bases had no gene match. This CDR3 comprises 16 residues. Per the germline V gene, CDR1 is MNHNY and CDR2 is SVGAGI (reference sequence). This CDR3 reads CASRATDRGLNQPQHF. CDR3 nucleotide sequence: TGTGCCAGCAGGGCGACCGACAGGGGGCTCAATCAGCCCCAGCATTTT.

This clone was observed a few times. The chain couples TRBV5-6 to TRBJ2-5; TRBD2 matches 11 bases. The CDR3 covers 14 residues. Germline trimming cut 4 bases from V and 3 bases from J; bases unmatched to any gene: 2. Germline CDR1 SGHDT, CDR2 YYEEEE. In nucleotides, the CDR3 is TGTGCCAGCAGCCTAGCGGGGGGTAAAGAGACCCAGTACTTC. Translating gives CASSLAGGKETQYF.

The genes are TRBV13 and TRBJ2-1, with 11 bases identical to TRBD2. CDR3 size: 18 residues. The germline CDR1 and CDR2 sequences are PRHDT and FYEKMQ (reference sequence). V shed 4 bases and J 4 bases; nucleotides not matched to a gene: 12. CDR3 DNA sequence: TGTGCCAGCAGCTCCGCACTACTTAGCGGGAGGGAATACAATGAGCAGTTCTTC. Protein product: CASSSALLSGREYNEQFF.

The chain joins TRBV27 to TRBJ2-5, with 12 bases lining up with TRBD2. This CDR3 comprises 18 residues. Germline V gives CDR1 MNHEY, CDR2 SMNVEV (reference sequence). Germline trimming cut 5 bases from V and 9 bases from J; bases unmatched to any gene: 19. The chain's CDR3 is CASSPGQASGLAGGAQYF. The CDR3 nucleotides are TGTGCCAGCAGTCCCGGCCAGGCCTCGGGACTAGCGGGCGGAGCCCAGTACTTC.

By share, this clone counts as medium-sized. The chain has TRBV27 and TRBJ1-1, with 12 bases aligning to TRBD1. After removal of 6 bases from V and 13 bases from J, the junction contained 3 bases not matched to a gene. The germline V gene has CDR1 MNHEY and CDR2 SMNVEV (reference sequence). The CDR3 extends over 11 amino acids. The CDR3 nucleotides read TGTGCCAGCAGGGGGACAGGGGGCGGTTTCTTT. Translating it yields CASRGTGGGFF.

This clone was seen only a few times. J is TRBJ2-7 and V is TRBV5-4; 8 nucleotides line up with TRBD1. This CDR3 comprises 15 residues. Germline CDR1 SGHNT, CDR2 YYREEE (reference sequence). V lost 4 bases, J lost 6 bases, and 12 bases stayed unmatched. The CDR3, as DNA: TGTGCCAGCAGCGTGGGACAGGCAACTTTCCTCGAGCAGTACTTC. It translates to CASSVGQATFLEQYF. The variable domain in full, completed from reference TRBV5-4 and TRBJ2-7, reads ETGVTQSPTHLIKTRGQQVTLRCSSQSGHNTVSWYQQALGQGPQFIFQYYREEENGRGNFPPRFSGLQFPNYSSELNVNALELDDSALYLCASSVGQATFLEQYFGPGTRLTVT.

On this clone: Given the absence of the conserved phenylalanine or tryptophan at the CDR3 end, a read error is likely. The CDR3 spells CASSLYAGELFV. The DNA of the CDR3 is TGTGCCAGCAGCTTATACGCCGGGGAGCTGTTTGTT. The chain uses TRBV13 and TRBJ2-2; D is undetermined. The CDR3 totals 12 residues. The germline V and J ends were trimmed by 2 bases and 6 bases, with 4 bases remaining between them. Per germline, CDR1 PRHDT and CDR2 FYEKMQ (reference sequence).

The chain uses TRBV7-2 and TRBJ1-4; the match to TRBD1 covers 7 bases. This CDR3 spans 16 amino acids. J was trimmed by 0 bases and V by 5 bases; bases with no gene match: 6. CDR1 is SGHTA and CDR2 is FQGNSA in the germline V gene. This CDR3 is CASSRDSFATNEKLFF. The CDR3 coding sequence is TGTGCCAGCAGCAGGGACAGCTTTGCAACTAATGAAAAACTGTTTTTT.

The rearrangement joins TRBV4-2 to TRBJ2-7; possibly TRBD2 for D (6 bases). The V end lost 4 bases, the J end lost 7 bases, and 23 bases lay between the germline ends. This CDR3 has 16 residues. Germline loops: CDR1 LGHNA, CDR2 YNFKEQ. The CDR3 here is CASSPLWGEPPGEQYF. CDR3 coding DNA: TGTGCCAGCAGCCCCCTTTGGGGGGAACCCCCTGGTGAGCAGTACTTC.

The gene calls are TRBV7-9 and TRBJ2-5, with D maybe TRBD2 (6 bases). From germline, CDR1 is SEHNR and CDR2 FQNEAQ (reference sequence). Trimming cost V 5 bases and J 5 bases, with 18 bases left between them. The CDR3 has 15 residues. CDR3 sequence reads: CASSLRLGVLETQYF. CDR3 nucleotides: TGTGCCAGCAGCCTAAGACTAGGGGTGTTGGAGACCCAGTACTTC.

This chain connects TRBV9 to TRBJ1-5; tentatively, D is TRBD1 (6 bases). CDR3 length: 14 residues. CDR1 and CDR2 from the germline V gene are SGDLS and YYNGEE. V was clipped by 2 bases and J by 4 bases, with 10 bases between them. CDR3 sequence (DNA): TGTGCCAGCAGCGTGGACAGTGTGAATCAGCCCCAGCATTTT. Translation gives CASSVDSVNQPQHF.

The CDR3 sequence: CASSLLNEQFF. CDR3 in DNA: TGTGCCAGCAGCTTACTCAATGAGCAGTTCTTC. V is TRBV13 and J is TRBJ2-1; D remains unclear. CDR3 length equals 11 residues. CDR1 PRHDT and CDR2 FYEKMQ come from the germline V gene (reference sequence). V was pared by 2 bases and J by 6 bases, with 2 bases between.

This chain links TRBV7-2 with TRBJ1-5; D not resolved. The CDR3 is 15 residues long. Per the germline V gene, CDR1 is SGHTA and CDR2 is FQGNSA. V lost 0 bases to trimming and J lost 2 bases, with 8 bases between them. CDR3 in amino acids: CASSLARGGNQPQHF. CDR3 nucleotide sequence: TGTGCCAGCAGCTTAGCTCGAGGTGGCAATCAGCCCCAGCATTTT. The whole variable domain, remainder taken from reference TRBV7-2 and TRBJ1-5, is GAGVSQSPSNKVTEKGKDVELRCDPISGHTALYWYRQSLGQGLEFLIYFQGNSAPDKSGLPSDRFSAERTGGSVSTLTIQRTQQEDSAVYLCASSLARGGNQPQHFGDGTRLSIL.

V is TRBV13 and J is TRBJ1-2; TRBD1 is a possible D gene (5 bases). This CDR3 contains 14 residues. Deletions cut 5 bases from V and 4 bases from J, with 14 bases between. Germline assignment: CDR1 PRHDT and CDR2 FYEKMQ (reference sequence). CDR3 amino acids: CASSGRGIVYGYTF. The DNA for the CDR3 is TGTGCCAGCAGCGGAAGGGGAATCGTCTATGGCTACACCTTC. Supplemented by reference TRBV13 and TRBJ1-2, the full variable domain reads AAGVIQSPRHLIKEKRETATLKCYPIPRHDTVYWYQQGPGQDPQFLISFYEKMQSDKGSIPDRFSAQQFSDYHSELNMSSLELGDSALYFCASSGRGIVYGYTFGSGTRLTVV.

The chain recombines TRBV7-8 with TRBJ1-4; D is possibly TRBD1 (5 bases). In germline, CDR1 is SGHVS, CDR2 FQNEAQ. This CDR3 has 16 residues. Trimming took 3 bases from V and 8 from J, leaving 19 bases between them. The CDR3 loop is CASSFGTRVEKEKLFF. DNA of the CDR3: TGTGCCAGCAGCTTCGGGACTCGGGTGGAAAAGGAAAAACTGTTTTTT.

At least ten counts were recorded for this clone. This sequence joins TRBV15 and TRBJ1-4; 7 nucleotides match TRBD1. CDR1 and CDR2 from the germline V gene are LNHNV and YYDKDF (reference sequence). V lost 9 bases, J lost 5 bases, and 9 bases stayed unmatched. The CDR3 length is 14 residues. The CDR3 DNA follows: TGTGCCACAACGCCTGACAGGGTCAATGAAAAACTGTTTTTT. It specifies CATTPDRVNEKLFF.

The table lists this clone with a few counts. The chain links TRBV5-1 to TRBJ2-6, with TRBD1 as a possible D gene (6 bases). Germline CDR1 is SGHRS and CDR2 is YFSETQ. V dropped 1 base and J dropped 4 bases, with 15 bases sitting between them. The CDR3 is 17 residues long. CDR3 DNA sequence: TGCGCCAGCAGCTTGCGCGAACAGGGTGGAGGGGCCAACGTCCTGACTTTC. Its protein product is CASSLREQGGGANVLTF.